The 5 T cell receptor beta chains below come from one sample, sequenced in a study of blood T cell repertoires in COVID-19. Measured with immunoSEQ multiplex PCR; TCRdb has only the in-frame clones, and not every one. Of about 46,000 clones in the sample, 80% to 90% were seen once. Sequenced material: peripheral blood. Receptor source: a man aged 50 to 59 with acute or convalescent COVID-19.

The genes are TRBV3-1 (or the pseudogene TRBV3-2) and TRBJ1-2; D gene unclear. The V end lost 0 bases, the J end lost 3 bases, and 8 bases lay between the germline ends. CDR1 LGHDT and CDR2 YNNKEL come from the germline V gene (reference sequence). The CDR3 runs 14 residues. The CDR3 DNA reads TGTGCCAGCAGCCAAGACGGCGGGGACTATGGCTACACCTTC. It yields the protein CASSQDGGDYGYTF.

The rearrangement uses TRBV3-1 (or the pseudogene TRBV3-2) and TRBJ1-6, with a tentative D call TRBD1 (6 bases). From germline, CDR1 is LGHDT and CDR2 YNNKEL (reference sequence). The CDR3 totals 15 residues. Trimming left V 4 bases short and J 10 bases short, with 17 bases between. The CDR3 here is CASSPPTLGGSPLHF. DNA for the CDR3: TGTGCCAGCAGCCCACCCACGTTAGGGGGATCACCCCTCCACTTT.

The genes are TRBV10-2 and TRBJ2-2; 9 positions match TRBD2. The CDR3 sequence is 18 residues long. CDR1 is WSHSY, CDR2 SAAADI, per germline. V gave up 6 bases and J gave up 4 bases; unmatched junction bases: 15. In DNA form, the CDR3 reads TGCGCCAGCAGACCACTGCTAGCGGGGTACCCTGGCACCGGGGAGCTGTTTTTT. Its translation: CASRPLLAGYPGTGELFF.

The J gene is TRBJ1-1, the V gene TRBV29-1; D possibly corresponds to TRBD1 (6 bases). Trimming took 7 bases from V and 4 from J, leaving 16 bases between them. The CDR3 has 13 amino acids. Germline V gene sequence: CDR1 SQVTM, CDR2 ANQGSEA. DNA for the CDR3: TGCAGCGGGCGACGGACAGTTAGCACTGAAGCTTTCTTT. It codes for CSGRRTVSTEAFF.

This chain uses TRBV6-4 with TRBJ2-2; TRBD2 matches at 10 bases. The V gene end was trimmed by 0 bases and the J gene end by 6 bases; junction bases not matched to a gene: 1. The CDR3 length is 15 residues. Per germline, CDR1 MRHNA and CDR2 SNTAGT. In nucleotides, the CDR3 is TGTGCCAGCAGTGACTCAGCGGGAGGGCCCGGGGAGCTGTTTTTT. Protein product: CASSDSAGGPGELFF.